The present TCR beta chain was sequenced within a study of cytomegalovirus exposure and HLA in healthy donors. General study points: Later genetic work tied a missense DCLRE1C variant to beta-chain V and J trimming.

CDR3 length equals 13 residues. The germline CDR1 and CDR2 sequences are SQVTM and ANQGSEA. Use of 60 Vbeta and 13 Jbeta primers characterized the PCR. Using immunoSEQ multiplex PCR, the repertoire was profiled, and TCRdb retains in-frame clones only, with some absent. The sample has 180,000 or so clones; 77% are singletons. As concerns this clone: What it binds is not known.

The specimen was PBMCs. The receptor was derived from a woman aged 60-75 years in good health and CMV-seropositive. The rearrangement joins TRBV29-1 to TRBJ2-3; tentatively, D is TRBD1 (5 bases). CDR3 sequence (DNA): TGCAGTTTGCTCAGGGAAGGTACAGATACGCAGTATTTT. Its translation is CSLLREGTDTQYF.